This T cell receptor (beta chain) is from a study of cytomegalovirus exposure and HLA in healthy donors. With 60 Vbeta and 13 Jbeta primers, the PCR was carried out. Profiling relied on immunoSEQ multiplex PCR, and the TCRdb table lists in-frame clones only, not all of them. Found here are around 190,000 clones, 70% to 75% of them singletons; the top ten hold 4.5% to 5.5%. A few counts support this clone. The receptor's source is a man aged 30-40 years in good health and CMV-seropositive. The sequenced material came from PBMCs.

The DNA of the CDR3 is TGTGCCAGCAGTTACGGGACAGGGATTTACGAGCAGTACTTC. Translation gives CASSYGTGIYEQYF. The genes are TRBV6-6 and TRBJ2-7; 9 nucleotides line up with TRBD1. The CDR3 is 14 amino acids. In germline, CDR1 is MNHNY, CDR2 SVGAGI (reference sequence). Unmatched junction bases numbered 3, after V lost 2 bases and J lost 4 bases.